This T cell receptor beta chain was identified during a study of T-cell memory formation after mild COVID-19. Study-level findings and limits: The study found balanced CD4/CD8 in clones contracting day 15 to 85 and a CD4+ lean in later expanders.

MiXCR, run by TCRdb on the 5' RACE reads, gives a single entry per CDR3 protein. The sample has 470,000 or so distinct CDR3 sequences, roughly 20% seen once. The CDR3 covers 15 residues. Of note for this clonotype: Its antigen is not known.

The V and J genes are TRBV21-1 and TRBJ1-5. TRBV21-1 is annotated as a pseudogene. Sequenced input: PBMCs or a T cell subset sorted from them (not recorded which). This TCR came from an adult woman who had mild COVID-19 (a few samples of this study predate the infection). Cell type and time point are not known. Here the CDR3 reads CASSKPVLSNQPQHF. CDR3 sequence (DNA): TGTGCCAGCAGCAAACCAGTTCTTAGCAATCAGCCCCAGCATTTT.